The T cell receptor beta chain described here comes from a study of blood T cells in healthy people across ages. For the second PCR, which ran for roughly 7 to 11 cycles, a sample-barcoded 5' primer and a J-beta primer mix were used. In TCRdb, the 5' RACE reads were re-called with MiXCR into one record per CDR3 protein. The sample carries hundreds of thousands of distinct CDR3 sequences, around 62% recorded once. In germline, CDR1 is SEHNR, CDR2 FQNEAQ (reference sequence). J gave up 4 bases and V 10 bases, and 9 bases lay outside the gene matches. The CDR3 contains 13 residues. What was sequenced was blood. The receptor was isolated from a man younger than 40 in good health. The chain joins TRBV7-9 to TRBJ2-7, with TRBD1 matching 8 bases. The CDR3 region has the DNA TGTGCCACCGAGACAGGGGTAGCATACGAGCAGTACTTC. Protein product: CATETGVAYEQYF.